This TCR beta chain was found in a study of blood T cell repertoires in COVID-19. In the study overall: Acute and convalescent COVID-19 specimens originated in the United States, Italy and Spain. The cDNA or gDNA used as material had been derived from T cells, B-cell-depleted T cells, or PBMCs.

Germline trimming cut 5 bases from V and 3 bases from J; bases unmatched to any gene: 3. The CDR3 extends over 14 amino acids. The germline V gene encodes CDR1 MNHEY and CDR2 SVGAGI. As processed by the authors: Reference gene primer amplification in the assay estimated nucleated cell counts. Measured with immunoSEQ multiplex PCR; TCRdb has only the in-frame clones, and not every one. V, J and clone size are those of that table, while D and trimming were read from the DNA. This sample has roughly 27,000 clones; roughly three quarters occur once, and the top ten carry over 12%. The chain combines TRBV6-5 with TRBJ1-4, with 7 bases that match TRBD1. This sequence was found in an elderly man with active or convalescent COVID-19. The sample comprised peripheral blood. The CDR3 protein is CASSKDRSNEKLFF. The CDR3 DNA sequence: TGTGCCAGCAGTAAGGACAGGTCTAATGAAAAACTGTTTTTT.